The clone carrying this TCR beta chain was seen more than once but under ten times. The same CDR3 can be traced to other DNA sequences in this sample. V shed 4 bases and J 8 bases; nucleotides not matched to a gene: 7. The CDR3 sequence is 14 residues long. CDR1 is SGHKS, CDR2 YYEKEE, per germline (reference sequence). The entry originates in a study of tumor-infiltrating lymphocytes in localized non-small cell lung cancer. TCRdb's copy holds only in-frame clones and misses some; the assay was immunoSEQ multiplex PCR. The sample has approximately 11,000 clones, about 69% seen once. This sequence joins TRBV5-5 and TRBJ1-4, with 8 positions matching TRBD1. Source material: lung tumor tissue. This sequence was found in a human donor with non-small cell lung cancer. The chain's CDR3 is CASSLDRGREKLFF. CDR3 nucleotides: TGTGCCAGCAGCCTAGACAGGGGAAGAGAAAAACTGTTTTTT.